The 26 T cell receptor beta chains below come from one sample, sequenced in a study of shared clonotypes between healthy human individuals. The data were produced by immunoSEQ multiplex PCR, yet TCRdb's version contains in-frame clones alone and is incomplete. The sample carries under 750,000 clones, over 60% recorded once. Sequenced: memory CD4+ T cells sorted from blood. Stated subset: CD45RA-negative fraction. The receptor source for this set is a woman aged 30 to 39 in good health.

The chain employs TRBV7-2 and TRBJ2-7; TRBD2 agrees at 9 bases. Germline V lookup: CDR1 SGHTA, CDR2 FQGNSA. The CDR3 runs to 15 residues. Trimming removed 2 bases from V and 4 bases from J; junction bases left unmatched: 6. For the CDR3, the DNA is TGTGCCAGCAGCTTAAGTAGCGGGAGAGGATACGAGCAGTACTTC. Translating it yields CASSLSSGRGYEQYF.

This chain uses TRBV6-6 with TRBJ2-3, with D perhaps matching TRBD2 (5 bases). CDR3 length: 16 residues. The germline CDR1 and CDR2 sequences are MNHNY and SVGAGI (reference sequence). The V end was cut by 0 bases, the J end by 0 bases, with 10 bases between. In nucleotides, the CDR3 is TGTGCCAGCAGTTACTCGAGGCGGGTAAGCACAGATACGCAGTATTTT. Its protein is CASSYSRRVSTDTQYF.

In regard to this clone: A much larger clone differs by one base, so this may be a read error. Additional DNA sequences in this sample encode the identical CDR3. The V and J genes are TRBV5-1 and TRBJ2-1; D ambiguous. V was pared by 3 bases and J by 0 bases, with 10 bases between. From germline, CDR1 is SGHRS and CDR2 YFSETQ. This CDR3 region has 15 residues. CDR3 protein: CASSSDTSSYNEQFF. Here the CDR3 DNA reads TGCGCCAGCAGCTCAGACACCAGCTCCTACAATGAGCAGTTCTTC. The full variable domain, with the rest looked up from reference TRBV5-1 and TRBJ2-1, is KAGVTQTPRYLIKTRGQQVTLSCSPISGHRSVSWYQQTPGQGLQFLFEYFSETQRNKGNFPGRFSGRQFSNSRSEMNVSTLELGDSALYLCASSSDTSSYNEQFFGPGTRLTVL.

The rearrangement joins TRBV5-6 to TRBJ1-1; D remains ambiguous. Deletions cut 3 bases from V and 3 bases from J, with 24 bases between. The germline gives CDR1 SGHDT, CDR2 YYEEEE. CDR3 length: 18 residues. The CDR3 reads CASSSPSLDVSRDTEAFF. The CDR3 bases are TGTGCCAGCAGCTCCCCTTCCCTGGACGTCAGCCGGGACACTGAAGCTTTCTTT.

The V call is TRBV27, the J call TRBJ2-7; 9 nucleotides line up with TRBD2. V shed 8 bases, J shed 2 bases, and the junction held 4 bases outside the gene matches. In germline, CDR1 is MNHEY, CDR2 SMNVEV (reference sequence). The CDR3 runs to 13 residues. In DNA form, the CDR3 reads TGTGCCAGCCGCCCTAGCGGGGCCTACGAGCAGTACTTC. Translation gives CASRPSGAYEQYF.

To note about this clone: The sample carries other DNA sequences with the same CDR3. The chain couples TRBV7-9 to TRBJ1-1; D is ambiguous. V lost 3 bases and J lost 2, with 7 bases in between. This CDR3 spans 13 amino acids. Germline V gene lookup returns CDR1 SEHNR and CDR2 FQNEAQ (reference sequence). The CDR3 nucleotides are TGTGCCAGCAGCTTTGGAGGTAACACTGAAGCTTTCTTT. This codes for CASSFGGNTEAFF.

The rearrangement joins TRBV7-9 to TRBJ1-2, with a weak D call TRBD1 (6 bases). This CDR3 is 12 amino acids long. Per germline, CDR1 SEHNR and CDR2 FQNEAQ (reference sequence). Trimming stripped 8 bases from V and 8 bases from J, with 15 bases between. The CDR3 protein is CASFQFTGGYTF. CDR3 bases: TGTGCCAGCTTCCAGTTTACAGGGGGCTACACCTTC.

The gene calls are TRBV18 and TRBJ1-1; D gene uncertain. CDR3 size: 16 residues. The germline CDR1 and CDR2 sequences are KGHSH and LQKENI. V was clipped by 1 base and J by 0 bases, with 12 bases between them. The CDR3 DNA is TGTGCCAGCTCACCACTCCCAGCGACCTTGAACACTGAAGCTTTCTTT. The encoded protein is CASSPLPATLNTEAFF.

The V and J genes are TRBV11-2 and TRBJ1-1; D is unresolved. The germline V and J ends were trimmed by 1 base and 0 bases, with 9 bases remaining between them. CDR1 is SGHAT and CDR2 is FQNNGV in the germline V gene. This CDR3 is 15 amino acids long. The CDR3 region is CASSLAGGVNTEAFF. In DNA, the CDR3 is TGTGCCAGCAGCTTAGCGGGCGGGGTGAACACTGAAGCTTTCTTT.

This clone showed up many times. The J gene is TRBJ2-7, the V gene TRBV10-3, with unresolved D. Per germline, CDR1 ENHRY and CDR2 SYGVKD. Trimming stripped 3 bases from V and 4 bases from J, with 13 bases between. The CDR3 sequence is 14 residues long. The CDR3 DNA reads as TGTGCCATCAGTGACCCCCCCGCGATGTACGAGCAGTACTTC. Residues: CAISDPPAMYEQYF.

V usage is TRBV9 and J usage is TRBJ2-5; 14 bases map to TRBD2. The V gene end was trimmed by 0 bases and the J gene end by 4 bases; junction bases not matched to a gene: 5. The CDR3 spans 17 residues. Germline V gives CDR1 SGDLS, CDR2 YYNGEE. Here the CDR3 DNA reads TGTGCCAGCAGCGTAGCTGGGACTAGCGGGAGTTTAGAGACCCAGTACTTC. This codes for CASSVAGTSGSLETQYF.

This clone has just one count. The rearrangement joins TRBV28 to TRBJ1-5; D might be TRBD1 (5 bases). CDR3 length: 14 residues. Per germline, CDR1 MDHEN and CDR2 SYDVKM. V lost 5 bases and J lost 6, with 14 bases in between. The CDR3 bases are TGTGCCAGCAGTCCGGGGGGGAGTATTCAGCCCCAGCATTTT. Translated, it gives CASSPGGSIQPQHF.

This clone was recorded a few times. The V gene is TRBV18, the J gene TRBJ2-1; D may be TRBD1 or TRBD2 (5 bases each). CDR1 is KGHSH, CDR2 LQKENI, per germline. The CDR3 is 16 amino acids. The V end lost 0 bases, the J end lost 4 bases, and 13 bases lay between the germline ends. Written as DNA, the CDR3 is TGTGCCAGCTCACCACCCGGCGGAGAGGGGTACAATGAGCAGTTCTTC. Amino acids: CASSPPGGEGYNEQFF. Drawing the rest from reference TRBV18 and TRBJ2-1, the complete variable domain is NAGVMQNPRHLVRRRGQEARLRCSPMKGHSHVYWYRQLPEEGLKFMVYLQKENIIDESGMPKERFSAEFPKEGPSILRIQQVVRGDSAAYFCASSPPGGEGYNEQFFGPGTRLTVL.

The CDR3 reads CASSPRVGEQYF. In nucleotides, the CDR3 is TGTGCCAGCTCACCGCGGGTTGGCGAGCAGTACTTC. This chain connects TRBV18 to TRBJ2-7, with a weak D call TRBD2 (5 bases). The CDR3 is 12 residues long. The germline V gene encodes CDR1 KGHSH and CDR2 LQKENI. Between the trimmed V and J ends, which lost 3 bases and 6 bases, there was a span of 9 bases.

This clone was recorded a few times. The rearrangement uses TRBV6-5 and TRBJ1-4; perhaps TRBD1 as D (6 bases). The ends were cut back, 6 bases at V and 8 bases at J, with 19 bases in the middle. CDR3 length equals 15 residues. Per the germline V gene, CDR1 is MNHEY and CDR2 is SVGAGI. The CDR3 sequence: CASSLRQAVGEKLFF. The CDR3 region has the DNA TGTGCCAGCAGCCTTCGACAGGCGGTAGGGGAAAAACTGTTTTTT.

The chain is built from TRBV15 and TRBJ1-5; D is unclear. The V gene's germline CDR1 is LNHNV and CDR2 YYDKDF (reference sequence). The CDR3 length is 14 residues. V was pared by 4 bases and J by 5 bases, with 12 bases between. The CDR3 bases are TGTGCCACCAGCACTGGGTGGAGGGATCAGCCCCAGCATTTT. Protein sequence: CATSTGWRDQPQHF.

The chain uses TRBV6-5 and TRBJ1-1; D perhaps matches TRBD1 (5 bases). The CDR3 is made up of 13 amino acids. Germline CDR1 reads MNHEY; CDR2 reads SVGAGI. V lost 2 bases and J lost 4, with 8 bases in between. For the CDR3, the DNA is TGTGCCAGCAGTTACGGGGGTGGCACTGAAGCTTTCTTT. Translation gives CASSYGGGTEAFF.

J is TRBJ2-7 and V is TRBV2; D might be TRBD2 (5 bases). Deletions cut 4 bases from V and 7 bases from J, with 14 bases between. The CDR3 has 13 amino acids. From germline, CDR1 is SNHLY and CDR2 FYNNEI. CDR3 region: CASSGERVGEQYF. The CDR3 DNA reads TGTGCCAGCAGTGGGGAGCGTGTGGGGGAGCAGTACTTC.

The chain employs TRBV10-2 and TRBJ2-2; TRBD2 is a possible D gene (6 bases). This CDR3 spans 14 amino acids. Germline lookup yields CDR1 WSHSY and CDR2 SAAADI. V was pared by 8 bases and J by 8 bases, with 18 bases between. CDR3 nucleotides: TGCGCCAGCGGGGAGACTAGGTCCACTGGGGAGCTGTTTTTT. The encoded protein is CASGETRSTGELFF.

The V and J genes are TRBV7-3 and TRBJ2-1; D might be TRBD1 (5 bases). V was trimmed by 2 bases and J by 5 bases, leaving 7 bases between them. Germline V gene data show CDR1 as SGHTA and CDR2 as FQGTGA. CDR3 size: 13 residues. The CDR3 bases are TGTGCCAGCAGCTTAGACAGTGACAATGAGCAGTTCTTC. Encoded protein: CASSLDSDNEQFF.

The rearrangement joins TRBV27 to TRBJ1-1; 9 bases are shared with TRBD1. CDR3 length equals 16 residues. The ends lost 2 bases at V and 4 bases at J; junction bases unmatched: 8. CDR1 MNHEY and CDR2 SMNVEV come from the germline V gene (reference sequence). The CDR3 region has the DNA TGTGCCAGCAGTTTAAGGGGGGGACAGGGTAGCACTGAAGCTTTCTTT. Encoded protein: CASSLRGGQGSTEAFF.

In DNA, the CDR3 is TGCGCCAGCAGTGACATCCGCAATCAGCCCCAGCATTTT. It translates to CASSDIRNQPQHF. The chain couples TRBV10-1 to TRBJ1-5; D is undetermined. The germline V gene encodes CDR1 WNHNN and CDR2 SYGVQD (reference sequence). Trimming took 3 bases from V and 2 from J, leaving 5 bases between them. This CDR3 comprises 13 residues.

The gene calls are TRBV18 and TRBJ1-5; 7 nucleotides align to TRBD1. CDR1 KGHSH and CDR2 LQKENI come from the germline V gene. V shed 3 bases and J 7 bases; nucleotides not matched to a gene: 12. The CDR3 is 16 amino acids. The DNA for the CDR3 is TGTGCCAGCTCACCCATAGGACAGGCAGGATACCAGCCCCAGCATTTT. It encodes CASSPIGQAGYQPQHF.

The chain uses TRBV2 and TRBJ2-7; D might be TRBD1 (6 bases). Per the germline V gene, CDR1 is SNHLY and CDR2 is FYNNEI. Trimming pared 6 bases from V and 0 bases from J, leaving 12 bases between. The CDR3 has 14 residues. DNA for the CDR3: TGTGCCAGCAGATACCGGGACACCTCCTACGAGCAGTACTTC. Translated, it gives CASRYRDTSYEQYF.

The V call is TRBV30, the J call TRBJ2-5; a weak D match, TRBD1 (5 bases). Near its end, the DNA agrees better with TRBJ2-7, so the J call may be wrong. In germline, CDR1 is GTSNPN, CDR2 SVGIG (reference sequence). This CDR3 has 14 amino acids. The CDR3 bases are TGTGCCTGGAGGTCCACCAGGGACTCCTACGAGCAGTACTTC. Its translation is CAWRSTRDSYEQYF.

This chain uses TRBV6-5 with TRBJ2-1, with D tentatively TRBD2 (5 bases). CDR3 length: 12 amino acids. The germline CDR1 and CDR2 sequences are MNHEY and SVGAGI. Trimming removed 5 bases from V and 9 bases from J, with 11 bases in between. The CDR3 coding sequence is TGTGCCAGCAGTCTGGACCGGGGTGAGCAGTTCTTC. Translation gives CASSLDRGEQFF.